This T cell receptor (beta chain) is drawn from a study of blood T cell repertoires in COVID-19. On the study more broadly: There were acute and convalescent COVID-19 samples, and they came from the United States, Italy and Spain.

The CDR3 runs 14 residues. The V segment lost 5 bases and the J segment 5 bases; nucleotides outside the gene matches: 7. CDR1 is SGHTA and CDR2 is FQGTGA in the germline V gene. As handled by the study authors: How many nucleated cells were present was estimated from reference gene primer amplification. Method: immunoSEQ multiplex PCR; TCRdb's copy keeps in-frame clones and lacks some. The V and J calls and the clone size are those of that table, but D and trimming were determined from the DNA. The repertoire has about 64,000 clones, 78% of them found once; the top ten carry approximately 15%. This clone was detected only once.

The sequenced sample consisted of peripheral blood. This chain uses TRBV7-3 with TRBJ2-7; 9 bases align to TRBD1. The clonotype was recovered from a man in his sixties with COVID-19, enrolled during active disease. The CDR3 DNA is TGTGCCAGCAGCCCGGACAGGGGAATGGACGAGCAGTACTTC. It encodes CASSPDRGMDEQYF.